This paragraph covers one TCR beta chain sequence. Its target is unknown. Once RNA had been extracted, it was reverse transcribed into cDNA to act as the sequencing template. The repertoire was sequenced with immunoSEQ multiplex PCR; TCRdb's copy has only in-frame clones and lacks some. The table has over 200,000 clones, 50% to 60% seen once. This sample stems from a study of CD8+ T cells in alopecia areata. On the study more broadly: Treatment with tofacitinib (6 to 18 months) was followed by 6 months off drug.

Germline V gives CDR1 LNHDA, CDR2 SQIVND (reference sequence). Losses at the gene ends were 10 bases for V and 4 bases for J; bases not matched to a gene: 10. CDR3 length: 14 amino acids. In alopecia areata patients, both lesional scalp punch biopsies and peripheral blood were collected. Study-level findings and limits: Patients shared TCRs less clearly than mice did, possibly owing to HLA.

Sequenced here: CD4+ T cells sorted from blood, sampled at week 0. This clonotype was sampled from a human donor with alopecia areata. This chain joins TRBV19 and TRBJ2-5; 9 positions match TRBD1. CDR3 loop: CATRDRVNLETQYF. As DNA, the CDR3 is TGTGCCACCCGGGACAGGGTAAACTTAGAGACCCAGTACTTC.